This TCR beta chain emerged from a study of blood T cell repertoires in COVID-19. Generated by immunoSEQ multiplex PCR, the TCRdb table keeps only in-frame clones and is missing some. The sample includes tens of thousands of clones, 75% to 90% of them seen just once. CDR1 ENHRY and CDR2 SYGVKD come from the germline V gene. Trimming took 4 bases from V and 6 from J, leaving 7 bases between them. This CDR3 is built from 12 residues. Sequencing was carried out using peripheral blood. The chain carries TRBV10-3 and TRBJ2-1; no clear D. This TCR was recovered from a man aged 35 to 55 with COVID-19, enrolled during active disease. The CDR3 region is CAISAERNEQFF. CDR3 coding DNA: TGTGCCATCAGTGCTGAGCGCAATGAGCAGTTCTTC.